This record looks at one T cell receptor beta chain sequence and its context. The data were taken from a study of control samples from healthy donors and cancer patients. Data came from immunoSEQ multiplex PCR; TCRdb stores just in-frame clones and leaves some out. Among 60,000 to 75,000 clones, approximately 90% were seen once, and the ten largest hold over 4.5%. Germline lookup yields CDR1 SNHLY and CDR2 FYNNEI. With 3 bases removed from V and 3 bases from J, the gap between germline ends came to 12 bases. The CDR3 contains 15 residues. Sequencing input: PBMCs. The V call is TRBV2, the J call TRBJ1-3; weak D call: TRBD1 (5 bases). This TCR came from a man in his sixties with colorectal cancer. The CDR3 DNA sequence: TGTGCCAGCAGTGACGTAGGGACGAATGGAAACACCATATATTTT. Residues: CASSDVGTNGNTIYF.